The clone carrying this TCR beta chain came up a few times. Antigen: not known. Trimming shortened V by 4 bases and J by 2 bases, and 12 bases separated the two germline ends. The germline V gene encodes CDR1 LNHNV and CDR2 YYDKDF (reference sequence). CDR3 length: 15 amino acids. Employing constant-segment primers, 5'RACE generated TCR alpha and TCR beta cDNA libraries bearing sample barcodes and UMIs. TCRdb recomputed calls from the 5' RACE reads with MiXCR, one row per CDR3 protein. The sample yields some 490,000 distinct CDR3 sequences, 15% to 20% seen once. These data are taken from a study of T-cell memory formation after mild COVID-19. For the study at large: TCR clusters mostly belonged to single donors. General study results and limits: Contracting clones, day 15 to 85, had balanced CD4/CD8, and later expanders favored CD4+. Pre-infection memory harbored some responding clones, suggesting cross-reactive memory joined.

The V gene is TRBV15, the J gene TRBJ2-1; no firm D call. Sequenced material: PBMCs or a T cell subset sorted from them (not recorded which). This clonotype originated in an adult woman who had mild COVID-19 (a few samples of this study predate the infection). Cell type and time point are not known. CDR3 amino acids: CATSNTPSPYNEQFF. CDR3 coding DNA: TGTGCCACCAGCAACACCCCGTCTCCCTACAATGAGCAGTTCTTC. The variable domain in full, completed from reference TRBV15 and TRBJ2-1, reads DAMVIQNPRYQVTQFGKPVTLSCSQTLNHNVMYWYQQKSSQAPKLLFHYYDKDFNNEADTPDNFQSRRPNTSFCFLDIRSPGLGDTAMYLCATSNTPSPYNEQFFGPGTRLTVL.